This T cell receptor (beta chain) was sequenced for a study of CXCR3-negative and CXCR3-positive naive CD8 T cells. Study-wide points: In both naive subsets diversity was comparably high, whereas memory CD8+ cells showed much lower diversity. Compared with CXCR3-negative naive cells, CXCR3-positive naive cells showed more hydrophobic TRB CDR3s. It was found that naive subsets had comparable surface CD5, and TCR strength was inferred from TRB CDR3 properties.

A note on this clonotype: Its target is unknown.

The TRB libraries of cDNA were built by UMI-labeled 5' RACE. TCRdb processed the 5' RACE reads again and assigns one entry to each CDR3 protein, with no DNA. The sample's table shows 85,000 to 90,000 distinct CDR3 sequences. The CD45RO-CCR7+CD27+CD95- phenotype denoted naive CD8+ T cells. The CDR3 runs to 14 residues. CDR1 SGHRS and CDR2 YFSETQ come from the germline V gene. The sequencing sample was made of naive CXCR3+ CD8+ T cells from blood. Subset meaning: CD45RO-CCR7+CD27+CD95- naive CD8+ T cells expressing CXCR3 (TNR3+). The chain joins TRBV5-1 to TRBJ2-3; TCRdb reports TRBD1, a call that lacks DNA to check it against. This clonotype originated in a human donor in good health. Some clones in this sample may be carry-over from other donors' samples. CDR3 sequence reads: CASSATDGGDTQYF.